Presented here are 29 T cell receptor beta chains from one specimen sequenced in a study of beta chain features in type 1 diabetes. The whole isolated RNA underwent reverse transcription, so sequencing captured expressed TCRB transcripts. Using immunoSEQ multiplex PCR, the repertoire was profiled, and TCRdb retains in-frame clones only, with some absent. The data show 150,000 or so clones, roughly 10% seen once. The specimen sequenced was central memory CD4+ T cells from blood. All receptors derive from a man aged 18 to 30 in good health.

The V and J genes are TRBV4-2 and TRBJ2-5, with D possibly called TRBD1 or TRBD2 (6 bases each). The germline CDR1 and CDR2 sequences are LGHNA and YNFKEQ. V was cut by 3 bases and J by 3 bases, with 20 bases left in between. The CDR3 spans 17 residues. CDR3 sequence (DNA): TGTGCCAGCAGCCATGACGGAGTGGGGGGCAAGAAAGAGACCCAGTACTTC. It yields the protein CASSHDGVGGKKETQYF.

This clone was detected only a few times. The genes are TRBV4-3 and TRBJ2-7; the D is unclear. Germline V gene data show CDR1 as LGHNA and CDR2 as YSLEER. This CDR3 region has 15 residues. Deletions cut 0 bases from V and 6 bases from J, with 15 bases between. The CDR3 is CASSQDRRGLLEQYF. In DNA, the CDR3 is TGCGCCAGCAGCCAAGATCGCCGTGGCTTGCTCGAGCAGTACTTC.

This clone was seen a few times. The chain employs TRBV4-2 and TRBJ2-7; D remains unclear. The V gene lost 1 base and the J gene lost 0 bases, with 10 bases spanning the gap. Germline assignment: CDR1 LGHNA and CDR2 YNFKEQ. This CDR3 has 15 residues. The CDR3: CASSQVSGLSYEQYF. The CDR3 nucleotides are TGTGCCAGCAGCCAAGTAAGTGGTCTCTCCTACGAGCAGTACTTC.

This clone has just a few counts. The chain has TRBV4-3 and TRBJ2-4, with D possibly matching TRBD2 (6 bases). V was cut by 0 bases and J by 9 bases, with 12 bases left in between. CDR1 and CDR2 (germline): LGHNA, YSLEER. CDR3 length equals 14 residues. CDR3 nucleotide sequence: TGCGCCAGCAGCCAAGATATCCAGGGAGGCATTCAGTACTTC. This codes for CASSQDIQGGIQYF.

This clone turned up a few times. This chain joins TRBV4-1 and TRBJ1-5; D not certain. V lost 4 bases and J 3 bases, leaving 7 bases between the germline ends. Germline V lookup: CDR1 MGHRA, CDR2 YSYEKL. The length of the CDR3 is 13 residues. CDR3 loop: CASSLEVNQPQHF. CDR3 coding DNA: TGCGCCAGCAGCCTCGAAGTCAATCAGCCCCAGCATTTT.

V is TRBV5-4 and J is TRBJ1-6; 7 bases are shared with TRBD1. V shed 3 bases and J 7 bases; nucleotides not matched to a gene: 10. Germline CDR1 and CDR2: SGHNT and YYREEE (reference sequence). The CDR3 spans 16 residues. The CDR3 coding sequence is TGTGCCAGCAGCTCTACAGGGGCTGGAGTCAATTCACCCCTCCACTTT. Translation gives CASSSTGAGVNSPLHF.

Turning to this clone: The same CDR3 also results from other DNA sequences found in this sample. The chain is built from TRBV20-1 and TRBJ2-5; tentatively, D is TRBD2 (6 bases). Germline V lookup: CDR1 DFQATT, CDR2 SNEGSKA (reference sequence). V shed 2 bases and J shed 5 bases, with 6 bases lying between them. This CDR3 is 11 amino acids long. This CDR3 is CSARREETQYF. The DNA for the CDR3 is TGCAGTGCTAGACGGGAGGAGACCCAGTACTTC.

CDR3: CAWSVVGTHQYF. The CDR3 DNA reads TGTGCCTGGAGTGTCGTCGGCACTCATCAGTACTTC. The chain is built from TRBV30 and TRBJ2-7; no clear D gene. CDR1 is GTSNPN, CDR2 SVGIG, per germline (reference sequence). The CDR3 is 12 residues long. V was trimmed by 0 bases and J by 10 bases, leaving 13 bases between them.

This clone was observed a few times. The chain uses TRBV5-1 and TRBJ2-2; tentatively, D is TRBD1 or TRBD2 (5 bases each). Trimming left V 2 bases short and J 3 bases short, with 14 bases between. CDR3 length: 16 residues. CDR1 is SGHRS, CDR2 YFSETQ, per germline. In DNA form, the CDR3 reads TGCGCCAGCAGCTTTGGTCCTCTGGGGGACACCGGGGAGCTGTTTTTT. Translating gives CASSFGPLGDTGELFF.

This clone turned up a few times. The chain employs TRBV7-9 and TRBJ1-1, with 7 bases fitting TRBD1. Germline CDR1 SEHNR, CDR2 FQNEAQ (reference sequence). The CDR3 extends over 14 amino acids. The J segment lost 1 base and the V segment lost 8 bases, leaving 7 bases of the junction unmatched. Written as DNA, the CDR3 is TGTGCCAGCCTCCCGACAGGGAGGAACACTGAAGCTTTCTTT. This sequence encodes CASLPTGRNTEAFF.

V and J are TRBV9 and TRBJ2-2; perhaps D is TRBD1 or TRBD2 (6 bases each). Germline loops: CDR1 SGDLS, CDR2 YYNGEE. This CDR3 contains 14 residues. The V end lost 10 bases, the J end lost 1 base, and 14 bases lay between the germline ends. Here the CDR3 DNA reads TGTGCCTCTCGGGGGCAGGTGAACACCGGGGAGCTGTTTTTT. This encodes CASRGQVNTGELFF.

This chain joins TRBV6-1 and TRBJ1-5; D unclear. V dropped 6 bases and J dropped 0 bases, with 12 bases sitting between them. The CDR3 length is 15 residues. The germline gives CDR1 MNHNS, CDR2 SASEGT. CDR3 nucleotide sequence: TGTGCCAGCAGGCAACAATTTAATAGCAATCAGCCCCAGCATTTT. Translated: CASRQQFNSNQPQHF.

The chain uses TRBV28 and TRBJ1-2; D ambiguous. Trimming took 8 bases from V and 1 from J, leaving 11 bases between them. The CDR3 is 13 amino acids. CDR1 is MDHEN and CDR2 is SYDVKM in the germline V gene. CDR3 nucleotide sequence: TGTGCCAGCCGAGACTTCATTAACTATGGCTACACCTTC. It codes for CASRDFINYGYTF.

The chain uses TRBV18 and TRBJ1-2; D is perhaps TRBD1 (5 bases). This CDR3 has 13 amino acids. V gave up 0 bases and J gave up 4 bases, with 6 bases separating them. Germline V lookup: CDR1 KGHSH, CDR2 LQKENI. The CDR3 here is CASSPPGGYGYTF. The CDR3 DNA reads TGTGCCAGCTCACCACCGGGGGGCTATGGCTACACCTTC.

This clone was observed many times. V is TRBV2 and J is TRBJ2-3; D uncertain. Trimming pared 10 bases from V and 7 bases from J, leaving 18 bases between. Germline CDR1 reads SNHLY; CDR2 reads FYNNEI. CDR3 length: 13 amino acids. CDR3 loop: CATQDGTDNTQYF. The CDR3 nucleotides read TGTGCCACCCAGGACGGAACTGACAATACGCAGTATTTT. Supplemented by reference TRBV2 and TRBJ2-3, the full variable domain reads EPEVTQTPSHQVTQMGQEVILRCVPISNHLYFYWYRQILGQKVEFLVSFYNNEISEKSEIFDDQFSVERPDGSNFTLKIRSTKLEDSAMYFCATQDGTDNTQYFGPGTRLTVL.

This chain connects TRBV7-9 to TRBJ2-1; TRBD2 aligns across 12 bases. There are 14 residues in the CDR3. J gave up 8 bases and V 5 bases, and 4 bases lay outside the gene matches. The germline gives CDR1 SEHNR, CDR2 FQNEAQ (reference sequence). CDR3 in DNA: TGTGCCAGCAGCCAGCGGACTAGCGGGGATGAGCAGTTCTTC. As protein: CASSQRTSGDEQFF. The full variable domain, rest sourced from reference TRBV7-9 and TRBJ2-1, is DTGVSQNPRHKITKRGQNVTFRCDPISEHNRLYWYRQTLGQGPEFLTYFQNEAQLEKSRLLSDRFSAERPKGSFSTLEIQRTEQGDSAMYLCASSQRTSGDEQFFGPGTRLTVL.

This clone was counted only a few times. This sequence joins TRBV29-1 and TRBJ1-5; 7 nucleotides agree with TRBD1. Germline trimming cut 6 bases from V and 4 bases from J; bases unmatched to any gene: 6. This CDR3 has 13 residues. CDR1 and CDR2 from the germline V gene are SQVTM and ANQGSEA. For the CDR3, the DNA is TGCAGCGTGCAGGACAGGTCAAATCAGCCCCAGCATTTT. It yields the protein CSVQDRSNQPQHF.

V is TRBV7-2 and J is TRBJ2-4; the D is unclear. The CDR3 runs to 12 residues. V was pared by 1 base and J by 11 bases, with 9 bases between. CDR1 SGHTA and CDR2 FQGNSA come from the germline V gene. Here the CDR3 DNA reads TGTGCCAGCAGCTTAGGTCGAGGCGTTCAGTACTTC. This gives the protein CASSLGRGVQYF.

This chain uses TRBV6-1 with TRBJ1-3; D unclear. Germline values: CDR1 MNHNS, CDR2 SASEGT. The ends were cut back, 4 bases at V and 3 bases at J, with 16 bases in the middle. The CDR3 is 16 residues long. The CDR3 loop is CASSGGRRPNGNTIYF. The DNA for the CDR3 is TGTGCCAGCAGTGGAGGACGGAGACCTAATGGAAACACCATATATTTT.

The rearrangement uses TRBV5-1 and TRBJ1-6, with D tentatively TRBD1 (5 bases). This CDR3 comprises 15 residues. Germline CDR1 SGHRS, CDR2 YFSETQ. V was pared by 4 bases and J by 8 bases, with 16 bases between. CDR3 DNA: TGCGCCAGCAGCCCCTCCGGGGGGTGGCATTCACCCCTCCACTTT. Translated, it gives CASSPSGGWHSPLHF.

This clone appeared a few times. This sequence joins TRBV5-1 and TRBJ1-2; 9 bases match TRBD1. V lost 4 bases to trimming and J lost 7 bases; unmatched junction nucleotides: 14. Germline V gives CDR1 SGHRS, CDR2 YFSETQ. The length of the CDR3 is 16 residues. CDR3 in amino acids: CASSHTKGQGSFGYTF. DNA for the CDR3: TGCGCCAGCAGCCATACCAAGGGACAGGGAAGCTTTGGCTACACCTTC.

This clone counts as medium-sized. CDR3 sequence (DNA): TGTGCCAGCAGTTTATCCCCTACCAAAAACATTCAGTACTTC. Protein product: CASSLSPTKNIQYF. This chain connects TRBV28 to TRBJ2-4, with D unclear. CDR3 length: 14 amino acids. Germline CDR1 reads MDHEN; CDR2 reads SYDVKM. V lost 1 base and J 2 bases, leaving 6 bases between the germline ends.

This clone has only a few counts. The V gene is TRBV9, the J gene TRBJ2-3; D remains ambiguous. Germline CDR1 reads SGDLS; CDR2 reads YYNGEE. V lost 4 bases and J 6 bases, leaving 12 bases between the germline ends. The CDR3 runs 13 residues. The CDR3 sequence: CASSIRASDTQYF. CDR3 DNA: TGTGCCAGCAGCATACGGGCCTCCGATACGCAGTATTTT. Combining the CDR3 with reference TRBV9 and TRBJ2-3 gives the whole variable domain DSGVTQTPKHLITATGQRVTLRCSPRSGDLSVYWYQQSLDQGLQFLIQYYNGEERAKGNILERFSAQQFPDLHSELNLSSLELGDSALYFCASSIRASDTQYFGPGTRLTVL.

The CDR3 sequence is CASTSQLSGANVLTF. Here the CDR3 DNA reads TGTGCCAGCACCTCTCAACTCTCTGGGGCCAACGTCCTGACTTTC. This chain joins TRBV7-2 and TRBJ2-6, with no clear D. Germline values: CDR1 SGHTA, CDR2 FQGNSA. The CDR3 length is 15 residues. The V end lost 7 bases, the J end lost 0 bases, and 10 bases lay between the germline ends.

This sequence joins TRBV11-3 and TRBJ2-1; the D is unclear. The CDR3 length is 13 residues. Germline CDR1 SGHNT, CDR2 YENEEA. V lost 0 bases, J lost 10 bases, and 10 bases lay in between. CDR3 sequence: CASSLDRSGEQFF. The CDR3 DNA reads as TGTGCCAGCAGCTTAGATCGGAGTGGAGAGCAGTTCTTC.

There are a few counts of this clone. This chain connects TRBV7-2 to TRBJ1-2; D gene ambiguous. Trimming cost V 0 bases and J 4 bases, with 6 bases left between them. The CDR3 extends over 13 amino acids. Looked up from germline, CDR1 is SGHTA and CDR2 is FQGNSA. CDR3 residues: CASSLAGAYGYTF. The CDR3 DNA sequence: TGTGCCAGCAGCTTAGCCGGAGCCTATGGCTACACCTTC.

This clone was detected a few times. In DNA, the CDR3 is TGTGCCAGCAGCTTATTGCCGCCACGAGCTGAAGCTTTCTTT. As protein: CASSLLPPRAEAFF. The rearrangement uses TRBV11-2 and TRBJ1-1; D ambiguous. Germline CDR1 reads SGHAT; CDR2 reads FQNNGV. The CDR3 is 14 amino acids. Trimming left V 2 bases short and J 6 bases short, with 13 bases between.

J is TRBJ1-1 and V is TRBV10-3; 7 bases are a match to TRBD1. Germline loops: CDR1 ENHRY, CDR2 SYGVKD. The CDR3 is 13 amino acids. Losses at the gene ends were 7 bases for V and 2 bases for J; bases not matched to a gene: 4. CDR3 nucleotide sequence: TGTGCCATCACAGACAGGGAAAACACTGAAGCTTTCTTT. Translated: CAITDRENTEAFF.

The J gene is TRBJ1-3, the V gene TRBV30; 9 bases line up with TRBD1. With 0 bases clipped from V and 4 bases from J, the junction kept 4 bases outside the gene matches. This CDR3 contains 15 residues. CDR1 and CDR2 from the germline V gene are GTSNPN and SVGIG (reference sequence). The CDR3 protein is CAWSVLGTGGNTIYF. The DNA of the CDR3 is TGTGCCTGGAGTGTACTCGGGACAGGGGGAAACACCATATATTTT.